A single sample is the source of the 7 T cell receptor beta chains below, sequenced in a study of T cells after posttransplantation cyclophosphamide. Methotrexate plus calcineurin inhibitor accompanied controls' myeloablative marrow transplants; sampling was 1 year later. Data came from immunoSEQ multiplex PCR; TCRdb stores just in-frame clones and leaves some out. The sample has 20,000 to 25,000 clones, 80% to 90% seen once. The specimen was PBMCs, collected around 390 days after allogeneic stem cell transplant with calcineurin inhibitor and methotrexate. Receptors were obtained from a female patient aged 30 to 40 who received an allogeneic stem cell transplant from an unrelated donor, was CMV-positive, and had acute and chronic GVHD. Some T cells could come from the graft donor.

This clone was recorded a few times. The gene calls are TRBV10-1 and TRBJ2-3; TRBD2 matches 9 bases. Trimming at V came to 2 bases and at J to 3 bases, leaving 3 bases not matched to a gene. From germline, CDR1 is WNHNN and CDR2 SYGVQD (reference sequence). This CDR3 comprises 15 residues. The CDR3 DNA sequence: TGCGCCAGCAGTGAGCGGCTAGCGGGAACAGATACGCAGTATTTT. Translated, it gives CASSERLAGTDTQYF.

In its sample, this clone was seen once. The CDR3 DNA reads TGTGCCAGTAATACCGGAGTCTCTGGGGCCAACGTCCTGACTTTC. It yields the protein CASNTGVSGANVLTF. This chain links TRBV19 with TRBJ2-6; D is unresolved. The V end lost 7 bases, the J end lost 0 bases, and 10 bases lay between the germline ends. The CDR3 length is 15 residues. Germline values: CDR1 LNHDA, CDR2 SQIVND (reference sequence). The variable domain in full, completed from reference TRBV19 and TRBJ2-6, reads DGGITQSPKYLFRKEGQNVTLSCEQNLNHDAMYWYRQDPGQGLRLIYYSQIVNDFQKGDIAEGYSVSREKKESFPLTVTSAQKNPTAFYLCASNTGVSGANVLTFGAGSRLTVL.

This clone was seen just once. The rearrangement links TRBV5-1 to TRBJ2-5; the D is unclear. The germline V and J ends were trimmed by 0 bases and 4 bases, with 4 bases remaining between them. Germline V gives CDR1 SGHRS, CDR2 YFSETQ. The length of the CDR3 is 12 residues. The CDR3 is CASSLARETQYF. The CDR3 nucleotides read TGCGCCAGCAGCTTGGCTAGAGAGACCCAGTACTTC. The full variable domain, its missing parts supplied by reference TRBV5-1 and TRBJ2-5, is KAGVTQTPRYLIKTRGQQVTLSCSPISGHRSVSWYQQTPGQGLQFLFEYFSETQRNKGNFPGRFSGRQFSNSRSEMNVSTLELGDSALYLCASSLARETQYFGPGTRLLVL.

This clone was detected only once. The V and J genes are TRBV21-1 and TRBJ1-5; TRBD1 was called by the table and not checked on the DNA. TRBV21-1 is a pseudogene locus. This CDR3 region has 14 residues. CDR3 sequence: CASTEATENQPQHF. CDR3 nucleotides: TGTGCCAGCACTGAAGCGACAGAAAATCAGCCCCAGCATTTT.

The chain carries TRBV7-9 and TRBJ2-2; 11 positions agree with TRBD1. This CDR3 comprises 15 residues. Germline lookup yields CDR1 SEHNR and CDR2 FQNEAQ (reference sequence). The junction had 6 bases not matched to a gene; V was cut back by 6 bases and J by 6 bases. CDR3 DNA: TGTGCCAGCAGACCGGGACAGGGGGGCGCCGGGGAGCTGTTTTTT. The encoded protein is CASRPGQGGAGELFF.

The rearrangement uses TRBV4-1 and TRBJ2-1; TRBD2 might be the D (6 bases). V shed 6 bases and J shed 6 bases, with 21 bases lying between them. CDR1 is MGHRA, CDR2 YSYEKL, per germline. The length of the CDR3 is 16 residues. The CDR3 here is CASRPGRDWAGNEQFF. As DNA, the CDR3 is TGCGCCAGCAGACCAGGCAGGGACTGGGCCGGCAATGAGCAGTTCTTC.

The V call is TRBV5-6, the J call TRBJ2-1; perhaps TRBD2 as D (5 bases). This CDR3 has 13 amino acids. Germline V lookup: CDR1 SGHDT, CDR2 YYEEEE. V was trimmed by 4 bases and J by 4 bases, leaving 9 bases between them. CDR3 nucleotides: TGTGCCAGCAGCCCCGGACTGTACAATGAGCAGTTCTTC. It encodes CASSPGLYNEQFF.